The TCR beta chain under discussion was sequenced for a study of blood T cell repertoires in COVID-19. CDR1 is MNHNS and CDR2 is SASEGT in the germline V gene. V lost 2 bases, J lost 8 bases, and 18 bases lay in between. The CDR3 contains 15 residues. The repertoire was sequenced with immunoSEQ multiplex PCR; TCRdb's copy has only in-frame clones and lacks some. The data hold around 150,000 clones, with 85% observed a single time. The specimen was peripheral blood. The chain joins TRBV6-1 to TRBJ1-2; TRBD1 is a possible D gene (5 bases). The TCR sequence derives from a human donor with acute or convalescent COVID-19. The donor label of this sample is uncertain. In nucleotides, the CDR3 is TGTGCCAGCAGTGAAATGACAGCAGTTAGGTTCGGCTACACCTTC. Translating gives CASSEMTAVRFGYTF.